This T cell receptor (beta chain) originates from a study of cytomegalovirus exposure and HLA in healthy donors. Study-wide results and limits: Sequence variants that were highly shared formed a cluster that was likely a sequencing artifact.

PCR was performed using 60 Vbeta and 13 Jbeta primers. Clones were read by immunoSEQ multiplex PCR, and TCRdb kept only the in-frame ones, dropping some. The sample holds 150,000 to 200,000 clones, 80% to 85% seen once. V lost 0 bases to trimming and J lost 0 bases, with 12 bases between them. Looked up from germline, CDR1 is SGHRS and CDR2 is YFSETQ. The CDR3 covers 16 residues. Notes on this clone: Its antigen is not identified.

The chain carries TRBV5-1 and TRBJ1-1, with D perhaps matching TRBD1 (5 bases). The TCR originated in a boy between 10 and 17 years old in good health and CMV-seronegative. Material: PBMCs. Here the CDR3 reads CASSLGQTTMNTEAFF. CDR3 DNA sequence: TGCGCCAGCAGCTTGGGACAGACGACAATGAACACTGAAGCTTTCTTT.